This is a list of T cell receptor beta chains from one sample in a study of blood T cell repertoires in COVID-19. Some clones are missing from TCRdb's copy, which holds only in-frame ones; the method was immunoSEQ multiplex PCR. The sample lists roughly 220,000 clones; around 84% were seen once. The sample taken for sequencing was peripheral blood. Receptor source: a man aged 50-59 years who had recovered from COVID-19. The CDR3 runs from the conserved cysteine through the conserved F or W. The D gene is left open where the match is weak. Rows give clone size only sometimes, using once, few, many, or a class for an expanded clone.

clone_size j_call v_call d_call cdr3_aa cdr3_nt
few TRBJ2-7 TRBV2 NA CASSEARYEQYF TGTGCCAGCAGTGAGGCCCGCTACGAGCAGTACTTC
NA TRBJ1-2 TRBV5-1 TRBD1 CASSLAQGPSGYTF TGCGCCAGCAGCTTGGCACAGGGGCCTTCGGGCTACACCTTC
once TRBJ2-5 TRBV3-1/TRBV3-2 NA CASSQAGTQYF TGTGCCAGCAGCCAAGCGGGGACCCAGTACTTC
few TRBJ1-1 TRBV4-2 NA CASSNGGKTEAFF TGTGCCAGCAGCAACGGGGGTAAGACTGAAGCTTTCTTT
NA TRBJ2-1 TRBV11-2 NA CASSFNRVSSYNEQFF TGTGCCAGCAGCTTTAACAGAGTGAGCTCCTACAATGAGCAGTTCTTC
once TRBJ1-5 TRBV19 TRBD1 CASNLQGTNQPQHF TGTGCCAGTAATTTACAGGGGACGAATCAGCCCCAGCATTTT
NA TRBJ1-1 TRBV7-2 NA CASSLAQNTEAFF TGTGCCAGCAGCTTAGCTCAGAACACTGAAGCTTTCTTT
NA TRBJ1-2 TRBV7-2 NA CASSLGDIPYGYTF TGTGCCAGCAGCTTAGGTGACATACCATATGGCTACACCTTC
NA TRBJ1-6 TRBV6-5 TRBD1 CASIPGTGGNSPLHF TGTGCCAGCATTCCTGGGACAGGGGGGAATTCACCCCTCCACTTT
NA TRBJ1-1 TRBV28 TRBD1 CASSIQGARTEAFF TGTGCCAGCAGTATACAGGGGGCGAGGACTGAAGCTTTCTTT
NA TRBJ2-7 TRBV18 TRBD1 CASSPKLRDRGLNEQYF TGTGCCAGCTCACCAAAACTCCGGGACAGGGGTCTCAACGAGCAGTACTTC
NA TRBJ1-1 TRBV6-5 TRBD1 CASRWDRENTEAFF TGTGCCAGCAGATGGGACAGGGAGAACACTGAAGCTTTCTTT
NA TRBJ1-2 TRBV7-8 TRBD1 CASSTTRDRASNYGYTF TGTGCCAGCAGCACCACTCGGGACAGGGCTTCTAACTATGGCTACACCTTC
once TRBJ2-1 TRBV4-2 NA CASSQQTVFYNEQFF TGTGCCAGCAGCCAGCAGACAGTCTTCTACAATGAGCAGTTCTTC
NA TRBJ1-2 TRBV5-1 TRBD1 CASSGGQGLSYTF TGCGCCAGCAGCGGGGGACAGGGGTTGAGCTACACCTTC
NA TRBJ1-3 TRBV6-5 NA CASSEGAGNTIYF TGTGCCAGCAGCGAGGGGGCTGGAAACACCATATATTTT
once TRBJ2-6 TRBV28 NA CASSRPGSGANVLTF TGTGCCAGCAGCCGCCCGGGGTCTGGGGCCAACGTCCTGACTTTC
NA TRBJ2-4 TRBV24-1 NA CATSDPKQVNIQYF TGTGCCACCAGTGATCCGAAACAAGTAAACATTCAGTACTTC
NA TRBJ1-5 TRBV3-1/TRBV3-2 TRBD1 CASSLGTGGWPQHF TGTGCCAGCAGCCTAGGGACAGGGGGTTGGCCCCAGCATTTT
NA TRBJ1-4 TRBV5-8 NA CASSHDFTGGANEKLFF TGTGCCAGCAGCCACGATTTCACCGGAGGGGCTAATGAAAAACTGTTTTTT
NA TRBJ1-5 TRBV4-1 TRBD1 CASSPGQVNQPQHF TGCGCCAGCAGCCCTGGACAGGTGAATCAGCCCCAGCATTTT
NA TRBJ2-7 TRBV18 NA CASSPLEYEQYF TGTGCCAGCTCGCCACTAGAGTACGAGCAGTACTTC
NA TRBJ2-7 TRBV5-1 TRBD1 CASSLGQGASFYEQYF TGCGCCAGCAGCTTGGGACAGGGAGCCTCCTTTTACGAGCAGTACTTC
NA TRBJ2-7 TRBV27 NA CASSLYEGDEQYF TGTGCCAGCAGTTTATACGAGGGGGACGAGCAGTACTTC